This TCR beta chain comes out of a study of shared clonotypes between healthy human individuals (dated by TCRdb to between 2020 and 2021). With respect to the entire study: The cohort comprised two women and a few men aged 18 to 49 years. Per donor, three plates each were used for CD4 naive and CD4 memory, two for CD8 naive, and one for CD8 memory. Blood TCR repertoires of four to six healthy adults were deeply sequenced to estimate repertoire size and the extent of clonotype sharing between individuals. Libraries were prepared and TCR repertoires were sequenced by different laboratories using diverse techniques, in order to increase sequencing depth and limit assay-specific biases. Each donor's leukapheresis produced roughly between roughly 0.9 and 8.9 billion PBMCs. Broad study findings and their caveats: Rarefaction of sorted-subset datasets indicated incomplete sequencing despite the large sequencing depth. Pairwise subsampling indicated that sequencing depth was expected to affect the degree of clonotype sharing among donors. The genetic and exposure-history diversity represented was limited by the small number of donors. Sampling was limited to blood, and TCR repertoires in tissue likely differ from TCR repertoires in blood. Sharing across a handful of donors was observed for about 5% of naive CD4, over 3% of naive CD8, over 2% of memory CD4, and roughly 0.4% of memory CD8 clonotypes. Naive subsets generally had larger estimated clonotype richness than memory subsets did. Compared with non-shared clonotypes, the clonotypes found in all four sorted-subset donors had higher generation probabilities.

Using the deep immunoSEQ assay, multiplex PCR amplified TCR CDR3 regions from genomic DNA. Extracted genomic DNA from each cell subset was distributed evenly across all wells of several immunoSEQ 96-well plates, and each plate was treated as a replicate. For sorted subsets, each replicate PCR was loaded with 200 to 250 ng genomic DNA, equivalent to 32,000 or so T cell genomes. Purified libraries were quantified with a Qubit 3.0 fluorometer, sized on a Bioanalyzer 2100, and re-quantified with the KAPA Library Quantification kit. Every immunoSEQ 96-well plate was sequenced on a separate single-read 150-cycle Illumina NextSeq 550 flow cell. Per the original workflow: Because the immunoSEQ output included only junctional sequences and no quality scores, the filtering could not be the same as the filtering used for full-length reads. To assign V/J genes and CDR3, sequences were annotated against IMGT germline references using PyIR, a Python wrapper for IgBLAST v1.9. Reads with weak V/J assignments (E-value above 1e-6), missing CDR3, stop codons, out-of-frame junctions, or ambiguous translated residues were removed. A V3J clonotype was defined by an identical inferred V gene, J gene, and CDR3 amino acid sequence. Percentage overlap between repertoires was computed as shared unique clonotypes divided by the size of the smaller repertoire. RTK rarefaction, the Chao1 estimator, and Recon v2.1 estimates of unobserved clonotypes were used to assess repertoire richness. For all TCRbeta clonotypes obtained by the gDNA method from several donors, generation probabilities were computed with OLGA. TCRdb took over this immuneACCESS table, retaining in-frame rearrangements with V and J assigned. Such tables are incomplete; in checked studies, under half of the missing clones stem from an unresolved V gene, and the remainder is unexplained. Clone size and the V and J calls come from that table; the DNA yielded D and trimming. In this sample the table shows over 2 million clones, 85% to 95% of which occur a single time. Of the sample, roughly 0.34% falls within the top ten clones.

The donors were healthy, HIV-negative adults with no recently reported acute infections or vaccinations. All donors were Caucasian adults living in Nashville, Tennessee, USA. CD4+ T cells were enriched by magnetic negative selection; naive cells were then positively selected on CD45RA, and the negative fraction formed the memory subset. Blood was obtained by leukapheresis, after which PBMCs were separated by Ficoll-Histopaque density gradient centrifugation and cryopreserved in liquid nitrogen vapor phase. Analytical flow cytometry was used to check the purity and quantity of every magnetically sorted T cell population. From each sorted fraction, genomic DNA was isolated and quantified by UV absorbance on a Nanodrop 2000c. Trimming takes 4 bases from V and 11 bases from J, and the germline ends sit 11 bases apart. The CDR3 contains 11 residues, cysteine and phenylalanine counted. The only DNA kept is the CDR3, 33 bases in frame from the first base. Looking up the germline V gene yields CDR1 ENHRY and CDR2 SYGVKD.

As regards this clone: Its target antigen remains unknown. No base quality information exists; no much larger clone differs at one position.

The rearrangement combines TRBV10-3 with TRBJ1-1; the D gene is not confidently resolved. The source material was naive CD4+ T cells from PBMCs. Per the publication, the cell subset or site label means: CD45RA+ positively selected. The receptor was derived from a man younger than 30 in good health. Some clones in this sample may be carry-over from other donors' samples. The DNA reads as follows: TGTGCCATCAGTGGGTACCACGAGGCTTTCTTT. It specifies CAISGYHEAFF.